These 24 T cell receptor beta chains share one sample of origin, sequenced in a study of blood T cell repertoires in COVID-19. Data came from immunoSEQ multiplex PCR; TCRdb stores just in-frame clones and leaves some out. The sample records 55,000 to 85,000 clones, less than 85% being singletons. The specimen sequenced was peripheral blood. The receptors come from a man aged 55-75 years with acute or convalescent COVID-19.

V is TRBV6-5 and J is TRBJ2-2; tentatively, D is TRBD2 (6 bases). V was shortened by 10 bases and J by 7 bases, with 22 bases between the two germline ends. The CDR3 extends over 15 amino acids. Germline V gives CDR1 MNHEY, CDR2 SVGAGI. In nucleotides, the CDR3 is TGTGCCACCTCCCCTGGGGGAGGTGAGATCGGGGAGCTGTTTTTT. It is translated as CATSPGGGEIGELFF.

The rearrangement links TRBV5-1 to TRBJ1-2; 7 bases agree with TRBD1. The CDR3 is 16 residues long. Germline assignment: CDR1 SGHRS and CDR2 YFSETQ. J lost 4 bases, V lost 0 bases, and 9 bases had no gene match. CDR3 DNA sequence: TGCGCCAGCAGCTTGGGAGGTAGGGACAGTGTCTATGGCTACACCTTC. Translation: CASSLGGRDSVYGYTF.

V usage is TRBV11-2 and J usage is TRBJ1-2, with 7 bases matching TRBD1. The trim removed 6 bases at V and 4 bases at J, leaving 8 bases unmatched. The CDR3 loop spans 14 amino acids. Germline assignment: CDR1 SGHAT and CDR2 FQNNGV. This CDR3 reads CASSTTGTVYGYTF. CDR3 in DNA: TGTGCCAGCAGTACGACCGGGACAGTCTATGGCTACACCTTC.

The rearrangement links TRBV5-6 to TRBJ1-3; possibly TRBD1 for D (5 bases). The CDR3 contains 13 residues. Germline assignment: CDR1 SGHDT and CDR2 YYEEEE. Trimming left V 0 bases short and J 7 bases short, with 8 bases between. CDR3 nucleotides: TGTGCCAGCAGCTTGGGGGGGAGGAACACCATATATTTT. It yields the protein CASSLGGRNTIYF.

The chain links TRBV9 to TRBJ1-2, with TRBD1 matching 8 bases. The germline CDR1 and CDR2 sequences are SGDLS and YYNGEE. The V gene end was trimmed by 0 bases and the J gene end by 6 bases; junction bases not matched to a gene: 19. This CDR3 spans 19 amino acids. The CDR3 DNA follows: TGTGCCAGCAGCGTAGAAAGCCCGGACAGGGTCCCCCTCGGTGATGGCTACACCTTC. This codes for CASSVESPDRVPLGDGYTF.

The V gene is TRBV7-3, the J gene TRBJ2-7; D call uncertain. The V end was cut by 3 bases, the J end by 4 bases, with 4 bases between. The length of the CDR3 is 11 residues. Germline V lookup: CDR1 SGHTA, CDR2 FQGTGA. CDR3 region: CASSFRYEQYF. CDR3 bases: TGTGCCAGCAGCTTTCGTTACGAGCAGTACTTC.

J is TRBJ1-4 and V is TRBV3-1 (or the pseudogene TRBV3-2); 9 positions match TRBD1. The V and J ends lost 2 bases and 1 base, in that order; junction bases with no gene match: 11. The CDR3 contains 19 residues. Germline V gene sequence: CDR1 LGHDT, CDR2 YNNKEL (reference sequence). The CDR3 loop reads CASSQMTGGPRLTNEKLFF. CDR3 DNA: TGTGCCAGCAGCCAAATGACAGGGGGACCCCGCTTAACTAATGAAAAACTGTTTTTT.

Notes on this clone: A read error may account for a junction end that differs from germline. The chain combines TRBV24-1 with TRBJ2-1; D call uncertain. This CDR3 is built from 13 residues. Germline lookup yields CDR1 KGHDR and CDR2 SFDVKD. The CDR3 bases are TGTGCCACCGGTGATCTGTTTGACAATGAGCAGTTCTTC. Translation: CATGDLFDNEQFF.

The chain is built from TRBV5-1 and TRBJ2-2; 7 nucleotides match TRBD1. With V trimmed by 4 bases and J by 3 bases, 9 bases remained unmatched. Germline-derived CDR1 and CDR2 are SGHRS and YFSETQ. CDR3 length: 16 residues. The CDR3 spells CASSLNDRAHTGELFF. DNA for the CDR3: TGCGCCAGCAGCCTGAATGACAGGGCGCACACCGGGGAGCTGTTTTTT.

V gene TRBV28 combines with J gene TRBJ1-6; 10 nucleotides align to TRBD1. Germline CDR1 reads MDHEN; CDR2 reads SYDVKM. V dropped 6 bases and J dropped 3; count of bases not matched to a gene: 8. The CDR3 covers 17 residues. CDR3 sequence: CASRSPGQGSYNSPLHF. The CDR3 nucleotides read TGTGCCAGCAGAAGCCCGGGACAGGGGAGCTATAATTCACCCCTCCACTTT.

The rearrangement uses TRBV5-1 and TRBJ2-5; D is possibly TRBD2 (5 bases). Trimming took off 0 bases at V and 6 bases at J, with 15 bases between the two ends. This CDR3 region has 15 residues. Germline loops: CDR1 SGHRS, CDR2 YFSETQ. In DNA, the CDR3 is TGCGCCAGCAGCTTGGGTCTGGGAGAAAGGCAGACCCAGTACTTC. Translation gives CASSLGLGERQTQYF.

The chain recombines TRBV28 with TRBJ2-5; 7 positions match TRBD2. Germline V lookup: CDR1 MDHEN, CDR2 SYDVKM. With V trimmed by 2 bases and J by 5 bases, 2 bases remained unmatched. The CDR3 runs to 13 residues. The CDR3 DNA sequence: TGTGCCAGCAGTTTAGGGGGGGAGGAGACCCAGTACTTC. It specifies CASSLGGEETQYF.

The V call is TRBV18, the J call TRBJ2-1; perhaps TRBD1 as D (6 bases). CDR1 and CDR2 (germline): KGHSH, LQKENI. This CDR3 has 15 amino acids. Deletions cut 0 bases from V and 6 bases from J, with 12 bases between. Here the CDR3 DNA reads TGTGCCAGCTCACCACCGATTAGAGGGGGCAATGAGCAGTTCTTC. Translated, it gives CASSPPIRGGNEQFF. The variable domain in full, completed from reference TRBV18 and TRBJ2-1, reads NAGVMQNPRHLVRRRGQEARLRCSPMKGHSHVYWYRQLPEEGLKFMVYLQKENIIDESGMPKERFSAEFPKEGPSILRIQQVVRGDSAAYFCASSPPIRGGNEQFFGPGTRLTVL.

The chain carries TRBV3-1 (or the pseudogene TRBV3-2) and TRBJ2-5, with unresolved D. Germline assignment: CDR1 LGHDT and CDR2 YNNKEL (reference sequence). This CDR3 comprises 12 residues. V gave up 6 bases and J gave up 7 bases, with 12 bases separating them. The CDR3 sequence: CASRPTFGTQYF. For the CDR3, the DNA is TGTGCCAGCAGGCCGACATTTGGGACCCAGTACTTC.

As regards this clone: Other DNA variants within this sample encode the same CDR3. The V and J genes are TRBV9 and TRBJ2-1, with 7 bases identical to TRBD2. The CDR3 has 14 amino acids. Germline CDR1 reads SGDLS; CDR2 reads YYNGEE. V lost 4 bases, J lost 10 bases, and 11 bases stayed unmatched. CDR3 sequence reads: CASSPGLGGREQFF. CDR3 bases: TGTGCCAGCAGCCCGGGACTGGGGGGGAGAGAGCAGTTCTTC.

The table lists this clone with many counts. CDR3 residues: CASSPFGGGEAGELFF. CDR3 sequence (DNA): TGTGCCAGCAGCCCTTTTGGAGGGGGGGAAGCCGGGGAGCTGTTTTTT. V is TRBV9 and J is TRBJ2-2; D is possibly TRBD2 (7 bases). The ends were cut back, 4 bases at V and 6 bases at J, with 19 bases in the middle. CDR3 length: 16 residues. Germline V lookup: CDR1 SGDLS, CDR2 YYNGEE.

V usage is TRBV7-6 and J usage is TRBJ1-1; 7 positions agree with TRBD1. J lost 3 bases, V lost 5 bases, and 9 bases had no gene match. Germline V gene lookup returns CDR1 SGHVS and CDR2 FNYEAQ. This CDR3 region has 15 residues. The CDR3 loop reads CASSPRGGADTEAFF. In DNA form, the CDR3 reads TGTGCCAGCAGCCCCCGAGGGGGCGCGGACACTGAAGCTTTCTTT.

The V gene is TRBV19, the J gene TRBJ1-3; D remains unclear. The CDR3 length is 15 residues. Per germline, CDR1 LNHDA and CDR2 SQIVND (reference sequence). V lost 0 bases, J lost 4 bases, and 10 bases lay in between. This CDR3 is CASSIEPGHGNTIYF. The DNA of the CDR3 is TGTGCCAGTAGTATAGAACCCGGTCACGGAAACACCATATATTTT.

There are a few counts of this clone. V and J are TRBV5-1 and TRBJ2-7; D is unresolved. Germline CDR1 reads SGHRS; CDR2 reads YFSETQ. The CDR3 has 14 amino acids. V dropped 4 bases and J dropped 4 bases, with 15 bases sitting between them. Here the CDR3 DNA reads TGCGCCAGCAGCGAGGCCCCGCCTATTTACGAGCAGTACTTC. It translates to CASSEAPPIYEQYF.

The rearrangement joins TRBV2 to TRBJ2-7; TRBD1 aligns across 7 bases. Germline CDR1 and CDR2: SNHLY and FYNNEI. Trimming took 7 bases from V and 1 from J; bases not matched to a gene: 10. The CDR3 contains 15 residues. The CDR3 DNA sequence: TGTGCCAGCAAGTGGGACAGCCTGAAATCCTACGAGCAGTACTTC. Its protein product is CASKWDSLKSYEQYF.

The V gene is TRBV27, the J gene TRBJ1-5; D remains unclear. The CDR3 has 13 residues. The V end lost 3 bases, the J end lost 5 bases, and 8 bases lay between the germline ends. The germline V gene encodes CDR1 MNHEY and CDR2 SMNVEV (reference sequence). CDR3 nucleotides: TGTGCCAGCAGTTTGGGCAGTCATCAGCCCCAGCATTTT. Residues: CASSLGSHQPQHF.

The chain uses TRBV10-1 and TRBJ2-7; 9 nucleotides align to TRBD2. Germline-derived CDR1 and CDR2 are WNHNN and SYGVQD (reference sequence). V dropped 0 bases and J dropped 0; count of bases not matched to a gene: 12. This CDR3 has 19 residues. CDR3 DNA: TGCGCCAGCAGTGAGTCGACGGATGGACTAGCGCCGAGCTCCTACGAGCAGTACTTC. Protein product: CASSESTDGLAPSSYEQYF.

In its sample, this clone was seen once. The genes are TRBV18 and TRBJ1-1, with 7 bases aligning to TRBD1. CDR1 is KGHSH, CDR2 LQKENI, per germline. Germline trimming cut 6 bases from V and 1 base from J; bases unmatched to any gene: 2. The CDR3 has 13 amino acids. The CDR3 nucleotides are TGTGCCAGCTCCCGGGACAGGAACACTGAAGCTTTCTTT. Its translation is CASSRDRNTEAFF.

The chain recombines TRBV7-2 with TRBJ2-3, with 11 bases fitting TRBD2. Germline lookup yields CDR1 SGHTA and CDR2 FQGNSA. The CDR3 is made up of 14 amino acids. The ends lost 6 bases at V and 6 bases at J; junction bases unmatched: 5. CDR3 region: CASSSTSGEDTQYF. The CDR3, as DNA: TGTGCCAGCAGTTCGACTAGCGGGGAGGATACGCAGTATTTT.